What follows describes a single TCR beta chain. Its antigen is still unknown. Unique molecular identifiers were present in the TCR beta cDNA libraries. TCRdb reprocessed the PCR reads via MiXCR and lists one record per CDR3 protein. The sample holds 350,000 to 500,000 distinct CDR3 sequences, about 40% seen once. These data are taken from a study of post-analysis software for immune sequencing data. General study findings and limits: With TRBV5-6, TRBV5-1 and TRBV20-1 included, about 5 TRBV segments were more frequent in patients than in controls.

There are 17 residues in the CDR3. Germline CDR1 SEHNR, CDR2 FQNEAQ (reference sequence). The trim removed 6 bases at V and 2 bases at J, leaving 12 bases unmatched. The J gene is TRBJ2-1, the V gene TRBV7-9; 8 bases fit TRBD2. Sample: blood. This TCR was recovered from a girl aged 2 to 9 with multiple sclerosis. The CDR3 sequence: CASRGSGRPRPYNEQFF. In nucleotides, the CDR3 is TGTGCCAGCAGGGGAAGCGGGAGACCCAGGCCCTACAATGAGCAGTTCTTC.